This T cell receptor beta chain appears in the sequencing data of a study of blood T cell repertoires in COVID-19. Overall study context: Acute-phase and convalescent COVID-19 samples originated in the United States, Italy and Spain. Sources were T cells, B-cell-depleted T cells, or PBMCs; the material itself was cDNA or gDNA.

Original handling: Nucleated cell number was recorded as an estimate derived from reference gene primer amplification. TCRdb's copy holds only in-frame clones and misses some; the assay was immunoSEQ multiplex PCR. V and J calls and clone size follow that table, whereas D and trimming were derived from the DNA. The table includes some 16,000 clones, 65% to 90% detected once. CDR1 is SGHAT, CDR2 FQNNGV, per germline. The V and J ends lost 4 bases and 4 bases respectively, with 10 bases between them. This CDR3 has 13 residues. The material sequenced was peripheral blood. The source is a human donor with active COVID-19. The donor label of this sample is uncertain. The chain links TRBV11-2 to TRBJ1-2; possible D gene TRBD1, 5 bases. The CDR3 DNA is TGTGCCAGCAGCTCCACAGGAAGCTATGGCTACACCTTC. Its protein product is CASSSTGSYGYTF.